The TCR beta chain under discussion was sequenced for a study of T cell responses to AZD1222 COVID-19 vaccine (dated by TCRdb to the early 2020s). In the study overall: Because spike-specific TCR depth and breadth did not differ between the two schedules, AZD1222 recipients who got a second dose at roughly 4 weeks were pooled with those who got a second dose at roughly 12 weeks. Enrollment into the trials was organized by age into subgroups of 18-55, 56-69 and 70-plus years, and those subgroups contained about 160, 30 and 59 TCR-sequenced participants, respectively. TCR sequencing was performed for roughly 250 trial participants, of whom 200 to 210 were given two doses of AZD1222 and some 25 were given two doses of MenACWY control vaccine. The study at large found these results: Nearly half of unique spike-specific TCRs reportedly recognized epitopes outside regions mutated in the B.1.351 and B.1.1.7 variants. The 56-69-year group was small, and its depth increase did not reach significance, likely because of low power. After two AZD1222 doses, spike-specific TCR breadth and depth were significantly higher than at day 0 and than in MenACWY recipients. Vaccine-associated CD4 TCRs spanned the whole spike protein, with dominant responses in regions 160-218 and 743-854. Conclusions about previously exposed vaccinees are limited, since just five or six AZD1222 recipients were seropositive for SARS-CoV-2 at baseline. Most participants were white British and females outnumbered males, and the authors suggested that clonal diversity may have been underestimated. No day 14 peak-response samples were available, so repertoires were characterized only after the peak T cell response.

A word on this clone: It lacks a known antigen. No much larger clone is present one base from it, and per-base qualities are unavailable.

The sample's time point label is to be understood as: baseline before first vaccination. Vaccinee samples came from UK trials COV001 and COV002, including a single-blind randomized controlled phase 2/3 trial of AZD1222 (ChAdOx1 nCoV-19) in healthy adults. For TCRbeta chain sequencing, PBMC samples from trial participants were taken at day 0 and at day 28 after the second dose. The CDR3 regions of human TCRbeta chains were analyzed by immunosequencing. The source study handled its data this way. TCRs in the repertoires were matched against a reference library of SARS-CoV-2-specific TCRs that had been generated with the MIRA antigen-specificity platform. Breadth meant the fraction of unique TCRs that were SARS-CoV-2-associated, whereas depth meant the fraction of total T cells that were SARS-CoV-2-associated. Using the MIRA data, each spike-specific TCR was assigned both to the spike region to which the TCR was reactive and to a CD4 or CD8 class. Log10-transformed breadth and depth values were compared by one-way ANOVA with Sidak's multiple comparisons tests. TCRdb carries this immuneACCESS record with in-frame sequences only. Its versions omit some clonotypes, under half of them owing to an unresolved V gene in the studies checked, with the rest unexplained. V, J and clone size are taken as reported in that table, and D and trimming were inferred from the DNA itself. The sample includes 90,000 to 150,000 clones, with about nine tenths observed a single time. Of the sample, approximately 1.2% is held by the ten largest clones.

V and J lose 3 bases and 4 bases, and a span of 9 bases separates them. As encoded in the germline V gene, CDR1 is MGHDK while CDR2 is SYGVNS. Its CDR3 holds 13 amino acids, cysteine through phenylalanine. The retained sequence is limited to the CDR3, 39 bases, with the frame set at the first base. This TCR derives from an adult in good health. The sample consisted of peripheral blood, taken on day 0 of AZD1222 vaccination. The chain couples TRBV25-1 to TRBJ1-2; too little of a D gene remains to name it. The DNA sequence is as follows: TGTGCCAGCAGTGATGGGAATTTCTATGGCTACACCTTC. Its translation is CASSDGNFYGYTF.